Sequencing of this T cell receptor beta chain was carried out in a study of T cells after posttransplantation cyclophosphamide. From germline, CDR1 is SEHNR and CDR2 FQNEAQ (reference sequence). V dropped 6 bases and J dropped 10; count of bases not matched to a gene: 8. The CDR3 runs 12 residues. The assay was immunoSEQ multiplex PCR, and TCRdb's table has in-frame clones only and misses some. The data hold some 25,000 clones, with about 84% observed a single time. The chain recombines TRBV7-9 with TRBJ1-1; TRBD1 matches at 7 bases. This TCR came from an older woman with a blood cancer, CMV-positive, and with a related stem cell donor. Sequences were obtained from PBMCs. CDR3 sequence: CASSVDRRGAFF. The CDR3 nucleotides read TGTGCCAGCAGTGTGGACAGGAGGGGAGCTTTCTTT.